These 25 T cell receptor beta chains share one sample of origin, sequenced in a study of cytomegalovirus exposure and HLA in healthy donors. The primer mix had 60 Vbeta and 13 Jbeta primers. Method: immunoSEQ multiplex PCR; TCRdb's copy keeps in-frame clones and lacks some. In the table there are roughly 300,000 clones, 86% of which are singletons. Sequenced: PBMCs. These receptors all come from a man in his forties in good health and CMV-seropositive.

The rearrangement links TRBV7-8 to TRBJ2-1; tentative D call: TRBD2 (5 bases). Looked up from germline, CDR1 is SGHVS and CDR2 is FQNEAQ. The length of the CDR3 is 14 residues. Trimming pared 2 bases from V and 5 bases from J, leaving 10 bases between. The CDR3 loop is CASSLREYNNEQFF. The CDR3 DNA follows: TGTGCCAGCAGCTTAAGGGAGTACAACAATGAGCAGTTCTTC.

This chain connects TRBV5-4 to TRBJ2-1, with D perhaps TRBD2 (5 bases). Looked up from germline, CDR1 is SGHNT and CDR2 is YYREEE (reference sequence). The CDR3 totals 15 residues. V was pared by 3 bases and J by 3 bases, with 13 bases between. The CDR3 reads CASSYEAELYNEQFF. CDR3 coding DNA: TGTGCCAGCAGCTACGAAGCGGAACTCTACAATGAGCAGTTCTTC.

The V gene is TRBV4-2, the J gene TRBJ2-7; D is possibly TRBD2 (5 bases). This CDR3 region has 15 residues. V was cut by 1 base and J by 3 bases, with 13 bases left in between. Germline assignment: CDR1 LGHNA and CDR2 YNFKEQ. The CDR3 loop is CASSQASGANYEQYF. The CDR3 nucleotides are TGTGCCAGCAGCCAAGCGAGCGGAGCGAACTACGAGCAGTACTTC.

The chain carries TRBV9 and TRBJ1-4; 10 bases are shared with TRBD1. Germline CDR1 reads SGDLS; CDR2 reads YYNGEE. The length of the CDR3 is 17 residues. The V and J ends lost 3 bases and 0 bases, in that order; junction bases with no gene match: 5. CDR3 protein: CASSEGTGDSTNEKLFF. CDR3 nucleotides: TGTGCCAGCAGCGAAGGGACAGGGGACTCAACTAATGAAAAACTGTTTTTT.

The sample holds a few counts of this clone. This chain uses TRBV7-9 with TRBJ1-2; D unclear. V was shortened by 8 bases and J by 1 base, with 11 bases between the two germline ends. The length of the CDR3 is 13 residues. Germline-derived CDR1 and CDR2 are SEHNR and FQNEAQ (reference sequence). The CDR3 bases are TGTGCCAGCGCTTGGGCTCTTAACTATGGCTACACCTTC. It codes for CASAWALNYGYTF.

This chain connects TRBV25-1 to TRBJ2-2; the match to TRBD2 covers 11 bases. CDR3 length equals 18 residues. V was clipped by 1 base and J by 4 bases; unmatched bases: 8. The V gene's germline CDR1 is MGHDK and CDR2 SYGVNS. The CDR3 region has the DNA TGTGCCAGCAGTGAATTTAGCGGGAGGGCCGGCGGCACCGGGGAGCTGTTTTTT. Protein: CASSEFSGRAGGTGELFF.

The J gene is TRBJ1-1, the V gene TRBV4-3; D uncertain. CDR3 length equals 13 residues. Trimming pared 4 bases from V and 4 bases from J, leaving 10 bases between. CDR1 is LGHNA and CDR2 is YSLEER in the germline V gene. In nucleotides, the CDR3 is TGCGCCAGCAGCCTGGCCCCTCGCACTGAAGCTTTCTTT. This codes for CASSLAPRTEAFF.

CDR3 amino acids: CASSYGDRGQETQYF. The CDR3 coding sequence is TGTGCCAGCAGTTACGGGGACAGGGGGCAAGAGACCCAGTACTTC. The chain links TRBV6-5 to TRBJ2-5, with 11 positions matching TRBD1. This CDR3 is built from 15 residues. The V and J ends lost 2 bases and 2 bases, in that order; junction bases with no gene match: 1. Germline V gene lookup returns CDR1 MNHEY and CDR2 SVGAGI.

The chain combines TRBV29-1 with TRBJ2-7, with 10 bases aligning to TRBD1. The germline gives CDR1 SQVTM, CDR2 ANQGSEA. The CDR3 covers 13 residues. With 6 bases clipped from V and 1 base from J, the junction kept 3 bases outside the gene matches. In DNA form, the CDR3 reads TGCAGCGTCCCGGGACAGGGGTCCTACGAGCAGTACTTC. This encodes CSVPGQGSYEQYF.

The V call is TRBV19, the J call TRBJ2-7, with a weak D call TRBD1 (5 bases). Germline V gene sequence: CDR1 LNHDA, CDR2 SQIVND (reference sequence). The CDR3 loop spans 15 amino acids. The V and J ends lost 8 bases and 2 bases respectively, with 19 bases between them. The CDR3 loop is CASSKQAVGPYEQYF. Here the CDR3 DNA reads TGTGCCAGTTCGAAACAGGCCGTCGGGCCCTACGAGCAGTACTTC. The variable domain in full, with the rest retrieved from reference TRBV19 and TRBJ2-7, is DGGITQSPKYLFRKEGQNVTLSCEQNLNHDAMYWYRQDPGQGLRLIYYSQIVNDFQKGDIAEGYSVSREKKESFPLTVTSAQKNPTAFYLCASSKQAVGPYEQYFGPGTRLTVT.

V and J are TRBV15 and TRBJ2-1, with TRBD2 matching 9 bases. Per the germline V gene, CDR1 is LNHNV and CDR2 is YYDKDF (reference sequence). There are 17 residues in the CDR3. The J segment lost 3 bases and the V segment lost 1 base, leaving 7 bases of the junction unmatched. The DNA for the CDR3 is TGTGCCACCAGCAGAGCTAGGCTAGCGGGATACTACAATGAGCAGTTCTTC. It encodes CATSRARLAGYYNEQFF.

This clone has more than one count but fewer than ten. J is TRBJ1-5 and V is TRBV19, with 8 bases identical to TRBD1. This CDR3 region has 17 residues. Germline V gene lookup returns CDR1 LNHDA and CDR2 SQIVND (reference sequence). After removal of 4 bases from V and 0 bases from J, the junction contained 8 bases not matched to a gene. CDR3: CASSNGQGSYSNQPQHF. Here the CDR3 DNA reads TGTGCCAGTAGTAACGGACAGGGCTCCTATAGCAATCAGCCCCAGCATTTT.

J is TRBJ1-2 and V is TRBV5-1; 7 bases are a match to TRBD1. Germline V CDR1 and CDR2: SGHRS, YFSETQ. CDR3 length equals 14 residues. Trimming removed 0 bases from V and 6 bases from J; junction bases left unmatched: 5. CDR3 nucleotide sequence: TGCGCCAGCAGCTTGGGACAGGGACGTAATGGCTACACCTTC. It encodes CASSLGQGRNGYTF.

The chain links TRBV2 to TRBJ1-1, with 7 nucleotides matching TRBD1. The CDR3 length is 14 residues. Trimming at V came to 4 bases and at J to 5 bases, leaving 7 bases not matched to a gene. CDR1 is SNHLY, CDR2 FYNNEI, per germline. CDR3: CASSAYRGETEAFF. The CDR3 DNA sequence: TGTGCCAGCAGTGCTTACAGGGGTGAAACTGAAGCTTTCTTT. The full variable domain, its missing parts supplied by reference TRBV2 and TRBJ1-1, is EPEVTQTPSHQVTQMGQEVILRCVPISNHLYFYWYRQILGQKVEFLVSFYNNEISEKSEIFDDQFSVERPDGSNFTLKIRSTKLEDSAMYFCASSAYRGETEAFFGQGTRLTVV.

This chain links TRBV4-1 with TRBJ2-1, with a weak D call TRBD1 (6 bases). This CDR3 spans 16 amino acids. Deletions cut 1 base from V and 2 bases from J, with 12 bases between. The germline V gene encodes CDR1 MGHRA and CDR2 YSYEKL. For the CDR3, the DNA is TGCGCCAGCAGCCAAGCTGGGACAATTGCCTACAATGAGCAGTTCTTC. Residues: CASSQAGTIAYNEQFF.

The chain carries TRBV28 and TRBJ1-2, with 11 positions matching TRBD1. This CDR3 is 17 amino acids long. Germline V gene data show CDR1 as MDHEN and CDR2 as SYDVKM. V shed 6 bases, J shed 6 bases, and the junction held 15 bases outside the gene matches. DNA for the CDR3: TGTGCCAGCAGCGCGGCCGGGACAGGGGGTTTAAGGAATGGCTACACCTTC. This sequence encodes CASSAAGTGGLRNGYTF.

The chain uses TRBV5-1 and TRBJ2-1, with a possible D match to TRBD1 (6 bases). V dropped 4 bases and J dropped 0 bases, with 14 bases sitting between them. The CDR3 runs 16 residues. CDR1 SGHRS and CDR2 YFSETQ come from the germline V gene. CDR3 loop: CASSARTVRSYNEQFF. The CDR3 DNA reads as TGCGCCAGCAGCGCCCGGACAGTGCGCTCCTACAATGAGCAGTTCTTC.

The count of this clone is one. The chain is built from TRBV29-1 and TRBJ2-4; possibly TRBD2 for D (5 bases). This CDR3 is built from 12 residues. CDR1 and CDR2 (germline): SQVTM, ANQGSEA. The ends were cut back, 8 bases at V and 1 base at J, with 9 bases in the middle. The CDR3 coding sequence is TGCAGCATGCGGGTGGCCAAAAACATTCAGTACTTC. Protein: CSMRVAKNIQYF.

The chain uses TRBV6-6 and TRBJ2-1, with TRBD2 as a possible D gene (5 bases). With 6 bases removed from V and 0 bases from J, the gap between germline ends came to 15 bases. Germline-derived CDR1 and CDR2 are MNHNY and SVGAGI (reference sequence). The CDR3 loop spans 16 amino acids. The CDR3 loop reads CASRDQSGGSYNEQFF. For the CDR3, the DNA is TGTGCCAGCAGGGACCAAAGCGGAGGCTCCTACAATGAGCAGTTCTTC.

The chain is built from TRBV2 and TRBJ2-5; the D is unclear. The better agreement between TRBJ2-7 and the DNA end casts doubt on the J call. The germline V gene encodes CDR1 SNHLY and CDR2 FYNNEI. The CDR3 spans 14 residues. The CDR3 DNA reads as TGTGCCAGCAGTGAACCCCGCGGTCGGTACGAGCAGTACTTC. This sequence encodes CASSEPRGRYEQYF.

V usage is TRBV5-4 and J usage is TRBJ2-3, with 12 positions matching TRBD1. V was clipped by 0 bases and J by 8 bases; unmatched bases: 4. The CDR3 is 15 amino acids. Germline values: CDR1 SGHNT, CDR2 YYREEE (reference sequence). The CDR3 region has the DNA TGTGCCAGCAGCTTGGGCGGGACAGGGGGCGTTACGCAGTATTTT. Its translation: CASSLGGTGGVTQYF.

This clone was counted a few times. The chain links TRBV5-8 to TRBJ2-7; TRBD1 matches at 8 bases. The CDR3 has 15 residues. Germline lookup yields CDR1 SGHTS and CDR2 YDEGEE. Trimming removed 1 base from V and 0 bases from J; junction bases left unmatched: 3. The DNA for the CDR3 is TGTGCCAGCAGCTTGAGGACAGGGTCCTCCTACGAGCAGTACTTC. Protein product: CASSLRTGSSYEQYF.

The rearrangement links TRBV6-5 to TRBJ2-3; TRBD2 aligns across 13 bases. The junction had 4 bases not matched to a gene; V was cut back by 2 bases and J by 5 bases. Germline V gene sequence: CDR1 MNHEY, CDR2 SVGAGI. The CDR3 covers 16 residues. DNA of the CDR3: TGTGCCAGCAGTTACCTCACTAGCGGGAGGGGAGATACGCAGTATTTT. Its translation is CASSYLTSGRGDTQYF.

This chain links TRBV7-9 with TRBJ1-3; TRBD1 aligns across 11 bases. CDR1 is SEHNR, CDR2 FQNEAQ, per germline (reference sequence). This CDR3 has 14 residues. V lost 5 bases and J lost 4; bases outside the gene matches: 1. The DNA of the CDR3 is TGTGCCAGCAGCCGGGACAGGGGGGGAAACACCATATATTTT. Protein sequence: CASSRDRGGNTIYF.

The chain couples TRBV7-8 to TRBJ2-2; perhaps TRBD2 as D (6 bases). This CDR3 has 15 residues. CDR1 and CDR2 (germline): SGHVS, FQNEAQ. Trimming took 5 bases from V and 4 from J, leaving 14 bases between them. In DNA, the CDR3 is TGTGCCAGCAGCCCCAGCGGGTTCTCCACCGGGGAGCTGTTTTTT. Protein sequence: CASSPSGFSTGELFF.